This TCR beta chain was sequenced for a study of Ad26.COV2.S vaccination and SARS-CoV-2 variants. General study results and limits: From the TCR breadth and depth analyses, total T cell responses may have been underestimated.

Assay: immunoSEQ multiplex PCR; the TCRdb copy retains only in-frame clones and omits some. The top ten clones hold about 3% of a sample with roughly 380,000 clones, roughly 84% of them seen once. On this clone itself: Its antigen is undetermined.

J lost 4 bases, V lost 9 bases, and 11 bases had no gene match. Per the germline V gene, CDR1 is SGHVS and CDR2 is FNYEAQ. The length of the CDR3 is 14 residues. The treatment denotes: some 20 received Ad26.COV2.S at low or high dose, single or two shots; about 5 received placebo; per-sample allocation not given. Samples were taken on day 63 after the first vaccine or placebo injection. The sequenced sample was peripheral blood, obtained in a trial of Ad26.COV2.S vaccine versus placebo. The chain links TRBV7-6 to TRBJ2-7; 8 bases map to TRBD2. The source of this sequence is a person aged 18-60 years who received the Ad26.COV2.S COVID-19 vaccine or a placebo. The CDR3 DNA reads TGTGCCAGTATGGGGGAAGGGACTAGTTACGAGCAGTACTTC. It is translated as CASMGEGTSYEQYF. The variable domain in full, with the rest retrieved from reference TRBV7-6 and TRBJ2-7, is GAGVSQSPRYKVTKRGQDVALRCDPISGHVSLYWYRQALGQGPEFLTYFNYEAQQDKSGLPNDRFSAERPEGSISTLTIQRTEQRDSAMYRCASMGEGTSYEQYFGPGTRLTVT.